The 5 T cell receptor beta chains below come from one sample, sequenced in a study of blood T cells in healthy people across ages (dated by TCRdb to between 2014 and 2017). Libraries were made using 5' RACE. Sequencing used an Illumina HiSeq 2500. A second 7 to 11 cycle PCR used a sample-barcoded 5' primer and a J-beta primer mix. TCRdb passed the public sequencing reads through fastp at Q25 and MiXCR, retaining productive beta sequences. Rows with one shared CDR3 protein collapse into an entry with the most common genes and DNA. The sample table records about 1 million distinct CDR3 sequences; about 23% of these occur just once. Less than 0.75% of the sample goes to the ten largest clones. The sample was also linked to a second study, of T cells of mothers and their children.

The source material was blood. Source of these receptors: a girl aged 2-10 years in good health.

This clonotype was counted only a few times. The chain combines TRBV3-1 with TRBJ2-1, with D tentatively TRBD1 or TRBD2 (5 bases each). Germline V lookup: CDR1 LGHDT, CDR2 YNNKEL (reference sequence). This CDR3 spans 21 amino acids. V shed 4 bases and J shed 4 bases, with 32 bases lying between them. The CDR3 DNA sequence: TGTGCCAGCAGCCTGGGAATGGGGGAATCTCCTTATGGTCAAAGATACAATGAGCAGTTCTTC. This encodes CASSLGMGESPYGQRYNEQFF.

The chain is built from TRBV2 and TRBJ2-3, with TRBD2 as a possible D gene (6 bases). The germline V gene encodes CDR1 SNHLY and CDR2 FYNNEI. This CDR3 comprises 15 residues. Between the trimmed V and J ends, which lost 1 base and 2 bases, there was a span of 10 bases. For the CDR3, the DNA is TGTGCCAGCAGTGAAGGTAGCGGAATCACAGATACGCAGTATTTT. It yields the protein CASSEGSGITDTQYF. The full variable domain, completed using reference TRBV2 and TRBJ2-3, is EPEVTQTPSHQVTQMGQEVILRCVPISNHLYFYWYRQILGQKVEFLVSFYNNEISEKSEIFDDQFSVERPDGSNFTLKIRSTKLEDSAMYFCASSEGSGITDTQYFGPGTRLTVL.

The chain employs TRBV9 and TRBJ1-3, with 8 positions matching TRBD1. The CDR3 runs to 15 residues. CDR1 SGDLS and CDR2 YYNGEE come from the germline V gene. The V segment lost 4 bases and the J segment 4 bases; nucleotides outside the gene matches: 7. CDR3 amino acids: CASSPSDREGNTIYF. The CDR3 DNA follows: TGTGCCAGCAGCCCATCGGACAGGGAAGGAAACACCATATATTTT. The full variable domain, in which reference TRBV9 and TRBJ1-3 provide the parts outside the CDR3, is DSGVTQTPKHLITATGQRVTLRCSPRSGDLSVYWYQQSLDQGLQFLIQYYNGEERAKGNILERFSAQQFPDLHSELNLSSLELGDSALYFCASSPSDREGNTIYFGEGSWLTVV.

This clonotype turned up a few times. The chain links TRBV20-1 to TRBJ2-1; TRBD1 is a possible D gene (5 bases). The J call may be faulty, since TRBJ2-5 better matches the DNA end. This CDR3 contains 15 residues. The germline V gene has CDR1 DFQATT and CDR2 SNEGSKA (reference sequence). The DNA for the CDR3 is TGCAGTGCTAGAGATTTGGGGCGCGGTACGGAGACCCAGTACTTC. Translation gives CSARDLGRGTETQYF.

V gene TRBV4-2 combines with J gene TRBJ2-1; TRBD2 aligns across 8 bases. Germline V gene data show CDR1 as LGHNA and CDR2 as YNFKEQ. CDR3 length: 15 residues. V lost 0 bases and J lost 14; bases outside the gene matches: 12. CDR3 bases: TGTGCCAGCAGCCAAGAAGTGGGAAGCGGGGGAAGGGAGTTCTTC. This encodes CASSQEVGSGGREFF.